This TCR beta chain was captured by sequencing in a study of T-cell reconstitution after alpha-beta-depleted transplantation in children. TCRbeta library preparation incorporated unique molecular identifiers. TCRdb re-derived calls from the PCR reads in MiXCR, one entry per CDR3 protein. Of around 270,000 distinct CDR3 sequences in the sample, nearly 8% were seen once. A note on this clonotype: The antigen is unknown.

With 0 bases removed from V and 0 bases from J, the gap between germline ends came to 5 bases. This CDR3 contains 14 residues. The germline V gene has CDR1 SEHNR and CDR2 FQNEAQ (reference sequence). Findings and limits, study-wide: Alpha-beta T cells about two months after transplant reportedly derived from several hundred expanded graft clones. The authors attributed T-cell counts and diversity one year after transplant mostly to newly produced T cells. At day 60, the high TCRbeta diversity found in some patients originated from recipient T cells and thymic progenitors that had survived.

The clonotype originates from a female patient aged 2-15 years who had a stem cell transplant for Fanconi anemia, so the T cells may come from the graft donor. The genes are TRBV7-9 and TRBJ1-1; D remains ambiguous. The specimen comprised peripheral blood, sampled 360 days after TCRalphabeta/CD19-depleted stem cell transplant. The chain's CDR3 is CASSLAQLNTEAFF. The CDR3 DNA follows: TGTGCCAGCAGCTTAGCACAGTTGAACACTGAAGCTTTCTTT. The whole variable domain, filled in from reference TRBV7-9 and TRBJ1-1, reads DTGVSQNPRHKITKRGQNVTFRCDPISEHNRLYWYRQTLGQGPEFLTYFQNEAQLEKSRLLSDRFSAERPKGSFSTLEIQRTEQGDSAMYLCASSLAQLNTEAFFGQGTRLTVV.